The sequence of this TCR beta chain was determined in a study of control samples from healthy donors and cancer patients. Data came from immunoSEQ multiplex PCR; TCRdb stores just in-frame clones and leaves some out. The repertoire consists of 85,000 to 100,000 clones, with just over 90% occurring once and the leading ten covering roughly 8%. With 2 bases removed from V and 3 bases from J, the gap between germline ends came to 11 bases. CDR3 length: 15 amino acids. Per germline, CDR1 SGHDT and CDR2 YYEEEE. This sequence was found in a man aged 18 to 35 in good health. The chain uses TRBV5-6 and TRBJ1-4; D gene uncertain. The sequenced material came from blood. DNA of the CDR3: TGTGCCAGCAGCTTTCAGAGGGCGGCTAATGAAAAACTGTTTTTT. It encodes CASSFQRAANEKLFF.